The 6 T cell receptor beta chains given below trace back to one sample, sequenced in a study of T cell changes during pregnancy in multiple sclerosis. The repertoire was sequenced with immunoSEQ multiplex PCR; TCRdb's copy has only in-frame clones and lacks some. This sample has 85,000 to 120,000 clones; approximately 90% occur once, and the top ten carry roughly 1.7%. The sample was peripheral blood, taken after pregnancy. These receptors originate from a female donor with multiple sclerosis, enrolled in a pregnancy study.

CDR3: CASSQEGAGGQKTQYF. The DNA of the CDR3 is TGTGCCAGCAGCCAAGAAGGAGCGGGGGGGCAAAAGACCCAGTACTTC. The chain has TRBV4-2 and TRBJ2-5; 10 positions agree with TRBD2. The CDR3 loop spans 16 amino acids. Germline CDR1 LGHNA, CDR2 YNFKEQ. The V and J ends lost 0 bases and 6 bases, in that order; junction bases with no gene match: 7.

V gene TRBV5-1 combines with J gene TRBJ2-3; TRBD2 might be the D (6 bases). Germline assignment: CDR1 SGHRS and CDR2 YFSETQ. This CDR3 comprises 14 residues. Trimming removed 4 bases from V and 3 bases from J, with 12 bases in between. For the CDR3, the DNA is TGCGCCAGCAGCGTTGGCGGGGAGACAGATACGCAGTATTTT. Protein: CASSVGGETDTQYF.

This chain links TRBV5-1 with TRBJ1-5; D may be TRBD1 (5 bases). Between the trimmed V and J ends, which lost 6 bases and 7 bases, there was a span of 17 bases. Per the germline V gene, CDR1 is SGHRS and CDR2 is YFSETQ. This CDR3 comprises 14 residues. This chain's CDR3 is CASITGPGNQPQHF. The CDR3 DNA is TGCGCCAGCATCACAGGCCCAGGAAACCAGCCCCAGCATTTT.

The CDR3: CASSLRQGRAEAFF. CDR3 in DNA: TGTGCCAGCAGCCTTCGACAGGGGCGGGCTGAAGCTTTCTTT. The rearrangement uses TRBV5-4 and TRBJ1-1, with 8 bases lining up with TRBD1. Germline CDR1 is SGHNT and CDR2 is YYREEE (reference sequence). CDR3 length: 14 amino acids. V shed 4 bases, J shed 6 bases, and the junction held 8 bases outside the gene matches.

The CDR3: CASSPTGQDYGYTF. The CDR3 DNA reads as TGTGCCAGCAGCCCAACGGGACAAGACTATGGCTACACCTTC. The V and J genes are TRBV11-2 and TRBJ1-2; D is possibly TRBD1 (6 bases). Germline loops: CDR1 SGHAT, CDR2 FQNNGV. The CDR3 covers 14 residues. The V end lost 5 bases, the J end lost 3 bases, and 13 bases lay between the germline ends.

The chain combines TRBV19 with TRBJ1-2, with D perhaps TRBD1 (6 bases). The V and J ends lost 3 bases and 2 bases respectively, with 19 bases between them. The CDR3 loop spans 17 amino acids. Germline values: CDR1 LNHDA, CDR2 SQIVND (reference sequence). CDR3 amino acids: CASSIPIKTGVNYGYTF. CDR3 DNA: TGTGCCAGTAGTATTCCCATAAAGACAGGTGTCAACTATGGCTACACCTTC.